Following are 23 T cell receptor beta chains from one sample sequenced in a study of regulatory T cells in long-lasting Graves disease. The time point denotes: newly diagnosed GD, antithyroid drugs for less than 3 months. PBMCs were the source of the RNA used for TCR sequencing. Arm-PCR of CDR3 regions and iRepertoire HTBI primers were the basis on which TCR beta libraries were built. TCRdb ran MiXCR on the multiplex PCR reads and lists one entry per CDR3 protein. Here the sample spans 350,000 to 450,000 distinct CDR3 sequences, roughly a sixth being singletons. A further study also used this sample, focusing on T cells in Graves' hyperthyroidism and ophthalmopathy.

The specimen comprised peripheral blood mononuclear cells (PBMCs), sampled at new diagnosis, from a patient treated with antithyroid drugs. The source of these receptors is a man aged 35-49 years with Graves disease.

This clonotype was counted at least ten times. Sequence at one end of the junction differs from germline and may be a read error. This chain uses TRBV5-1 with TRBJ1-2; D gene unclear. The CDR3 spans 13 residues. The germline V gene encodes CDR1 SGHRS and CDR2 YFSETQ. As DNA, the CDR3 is TGTGCCAGCAGCTTAGGCCAGTCATATGGCTACACCTTC. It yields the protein CASSLGQSYGYTF.

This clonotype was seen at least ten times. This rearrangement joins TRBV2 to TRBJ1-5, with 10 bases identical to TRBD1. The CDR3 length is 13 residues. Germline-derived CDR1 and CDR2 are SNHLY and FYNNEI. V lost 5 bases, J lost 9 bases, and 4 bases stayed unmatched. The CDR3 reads CASSRDRGRPQHF. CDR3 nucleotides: TGTGCCAGCAGTCGGGACAGGGGACGGCCCCAGCATTTT.

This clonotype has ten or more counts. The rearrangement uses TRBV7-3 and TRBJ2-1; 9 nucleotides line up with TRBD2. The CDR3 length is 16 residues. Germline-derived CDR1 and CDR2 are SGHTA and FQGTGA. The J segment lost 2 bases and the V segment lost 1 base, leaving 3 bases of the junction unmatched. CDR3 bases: TGTGCCAGCAGCTTAAGGGCGGGGGGGACCTACAATGAGCAGTTCTTC. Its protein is CASSLRAGGTYNEQFF.

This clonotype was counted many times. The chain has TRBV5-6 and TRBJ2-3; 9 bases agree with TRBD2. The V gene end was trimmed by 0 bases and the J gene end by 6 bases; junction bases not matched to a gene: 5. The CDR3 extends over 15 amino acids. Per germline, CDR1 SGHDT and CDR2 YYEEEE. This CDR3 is CASSLEVAGADTQYF. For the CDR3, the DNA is TGTGCCAGCAGCTTGGAAGTAGCGGGGGCGGATACGCAGTATTTT. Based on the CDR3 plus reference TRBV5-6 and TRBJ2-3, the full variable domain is DAGVTQSPTHLIKTRGQQVTLRCSPKSGHDTVSWYQQALGQGPQFIFQYYEEEERQRGNFPDRFSGHQFPNYSSELNVNALLLGDSALYLCASSLEVAGADTQYFGPGTRLTVL.

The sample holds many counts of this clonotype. The CDR3 reads CASSLFRTGGLEQFF. The DNA for the CDR3 is TGTGCCAGCAGTTTATTTAGGACAGGGGGCCTTGAGCAGTTCTTC. The chain uses TRBV28 and TRBJ2-1; 11 bases align to TRBD1. With 1 base clipped from V and 9 bases from J, the junction kept 5 bases outside the gene matches. CDR1 MDHEN and CDR2 SYDVKM come from the germline V gene. The CDR3 spans 15 residues.

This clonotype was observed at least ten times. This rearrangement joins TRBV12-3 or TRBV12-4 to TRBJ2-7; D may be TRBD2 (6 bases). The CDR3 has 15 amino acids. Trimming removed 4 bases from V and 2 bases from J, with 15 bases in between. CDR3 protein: CASSSPPRGTYEQYF. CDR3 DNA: TGTGCCAGCAGTTCGCCCCCCCGGGGGACCTACGAGCAGTACTTC.

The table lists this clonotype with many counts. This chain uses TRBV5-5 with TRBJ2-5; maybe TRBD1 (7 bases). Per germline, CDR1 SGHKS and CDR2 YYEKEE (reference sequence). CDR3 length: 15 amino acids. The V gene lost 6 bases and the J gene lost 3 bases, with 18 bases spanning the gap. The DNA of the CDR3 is TGTGCCAGCAAAGACAGACAGGGACTGGAAGAGACCCAGTACTTC. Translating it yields CASKDRQGLEETQYF.

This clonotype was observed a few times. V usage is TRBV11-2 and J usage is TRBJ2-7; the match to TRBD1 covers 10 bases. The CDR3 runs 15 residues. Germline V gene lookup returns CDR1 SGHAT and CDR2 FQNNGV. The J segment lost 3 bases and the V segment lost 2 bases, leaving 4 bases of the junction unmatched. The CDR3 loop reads CASSLRGTGDYEQYF. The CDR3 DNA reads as TGTGCCAGCAGCTTAAGGGGGACAGGGGACTACGAGCAGTACTTC.

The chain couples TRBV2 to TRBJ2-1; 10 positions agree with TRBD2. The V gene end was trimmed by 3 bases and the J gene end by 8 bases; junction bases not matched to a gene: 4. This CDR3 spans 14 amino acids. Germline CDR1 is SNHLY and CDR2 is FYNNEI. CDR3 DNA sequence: TGTGCCAGCAGTGAGTTAGCGGGGGGCTATGAGCAGTTCTTC. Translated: CASSELAGGYEQFF.

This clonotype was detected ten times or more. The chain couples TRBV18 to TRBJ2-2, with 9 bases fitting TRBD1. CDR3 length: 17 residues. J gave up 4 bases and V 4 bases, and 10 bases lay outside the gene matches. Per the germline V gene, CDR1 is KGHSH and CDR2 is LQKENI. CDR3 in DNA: TGTGCCAGCTCACTACCGGGACAGGGAGCGAGCACCGGGGAGCTGTTTTTT. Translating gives CASSLPGQGASTGELFF.

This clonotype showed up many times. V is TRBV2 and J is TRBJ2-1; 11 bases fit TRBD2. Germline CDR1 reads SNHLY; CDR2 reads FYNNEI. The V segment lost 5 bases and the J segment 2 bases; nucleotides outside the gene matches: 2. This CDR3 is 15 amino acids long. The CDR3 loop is CASSKLAGAYNEQFF. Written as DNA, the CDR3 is TGTGCCAGCAGTAAACTAGCGGGGGCCTACAATGAGCAGTTCTTC.

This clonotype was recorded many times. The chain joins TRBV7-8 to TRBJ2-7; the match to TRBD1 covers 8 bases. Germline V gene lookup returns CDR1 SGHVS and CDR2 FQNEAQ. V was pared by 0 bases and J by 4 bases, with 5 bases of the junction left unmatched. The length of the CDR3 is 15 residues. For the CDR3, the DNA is TGTGCCAGCAGCTTAGCGCTAACAGGGGGTTACGAGCAGTACTTC. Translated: CASSLALTGGYEQYF.

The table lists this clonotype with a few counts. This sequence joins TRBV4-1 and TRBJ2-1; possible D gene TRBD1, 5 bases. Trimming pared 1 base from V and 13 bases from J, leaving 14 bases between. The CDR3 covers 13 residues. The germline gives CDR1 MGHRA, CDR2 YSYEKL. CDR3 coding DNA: TGCGCCAGCAGCCAAGGCCAGGGTCTCCTCCAGTTCTTC. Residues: CASSQGQGLLQFF.

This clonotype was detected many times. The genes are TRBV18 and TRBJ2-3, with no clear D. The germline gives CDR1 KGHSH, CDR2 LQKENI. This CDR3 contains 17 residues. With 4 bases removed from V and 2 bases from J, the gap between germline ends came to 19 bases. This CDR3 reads CASSLPFNWTNTDTQYF. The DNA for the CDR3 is TGTGCCAGCTCACTACCATTCAACTGGACCAACACAGATACGCAGTATTTT.

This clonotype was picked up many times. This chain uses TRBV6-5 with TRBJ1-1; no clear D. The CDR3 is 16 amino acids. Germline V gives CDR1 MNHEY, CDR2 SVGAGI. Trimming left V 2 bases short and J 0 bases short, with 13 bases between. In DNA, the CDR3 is TGTGCCAGCAGTTACCCGACCGGACTGATGAACACTGAAGCTTTCTTT. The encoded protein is CASSYPTGLMNTEAFF.

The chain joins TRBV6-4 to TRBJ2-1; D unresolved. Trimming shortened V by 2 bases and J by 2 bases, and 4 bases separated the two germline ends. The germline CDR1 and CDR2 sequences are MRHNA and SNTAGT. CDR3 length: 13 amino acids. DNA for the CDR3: TGTGCCAGCAGTGACAGGGCCTACAATGAGCAGTTCTTC. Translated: CASSDRAYNEQFF.

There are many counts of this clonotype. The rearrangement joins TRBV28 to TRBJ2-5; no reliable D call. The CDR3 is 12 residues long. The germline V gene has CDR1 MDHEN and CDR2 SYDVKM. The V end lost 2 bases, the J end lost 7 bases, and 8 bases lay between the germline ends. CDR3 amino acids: CASSLAGRTQYF. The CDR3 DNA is TGTGCCAGCAGTTTAGCCGGGCGGACCCAGTACTTC.

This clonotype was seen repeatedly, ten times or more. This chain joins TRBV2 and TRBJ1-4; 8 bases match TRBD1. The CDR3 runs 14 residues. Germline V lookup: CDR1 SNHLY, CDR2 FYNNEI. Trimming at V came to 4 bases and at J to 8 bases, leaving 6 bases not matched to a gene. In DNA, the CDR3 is TGTGCCAGCAGTGCGGAACAGGGGGGCGAAAAACTGTTTTTT. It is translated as CASSAEQGGEKLFF.

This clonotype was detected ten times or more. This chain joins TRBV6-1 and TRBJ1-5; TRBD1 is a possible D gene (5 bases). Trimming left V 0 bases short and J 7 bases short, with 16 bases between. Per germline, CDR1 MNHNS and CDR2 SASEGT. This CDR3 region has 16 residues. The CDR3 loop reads CASSEAGGSDGQPQHF. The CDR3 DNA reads TGTGCCAGCAGTGAAGCGGGGGGGTCGGACGGGCAGCCCCAGCATTTT.

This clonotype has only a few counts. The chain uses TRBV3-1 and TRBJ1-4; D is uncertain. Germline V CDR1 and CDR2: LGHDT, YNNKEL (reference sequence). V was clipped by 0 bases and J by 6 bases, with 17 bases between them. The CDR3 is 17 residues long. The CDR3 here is CASSQERLGLRDEKLFF. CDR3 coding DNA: TGTGCCAGCAGCCAAGAGCGTCTAGGACTGCGGGATGAAAAACTGTTTTTT.

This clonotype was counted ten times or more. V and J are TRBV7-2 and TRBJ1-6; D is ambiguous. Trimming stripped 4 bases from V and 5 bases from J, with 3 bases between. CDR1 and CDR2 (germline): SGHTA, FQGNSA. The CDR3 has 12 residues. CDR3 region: CASSSNNSPLHF. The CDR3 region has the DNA TGTGCCAGCAGCTCAAATAATTCACCCCTCCACTTT.

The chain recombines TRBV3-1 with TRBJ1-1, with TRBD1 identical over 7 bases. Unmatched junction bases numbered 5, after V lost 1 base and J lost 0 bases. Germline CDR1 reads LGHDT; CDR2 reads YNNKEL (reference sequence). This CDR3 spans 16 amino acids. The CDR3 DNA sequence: TGTGCCAGCAGCCAAGTCCTGGGACAGCTGAACACTGAAGCTTTCTTT. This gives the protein CASSQVLGQLNTEAFF.

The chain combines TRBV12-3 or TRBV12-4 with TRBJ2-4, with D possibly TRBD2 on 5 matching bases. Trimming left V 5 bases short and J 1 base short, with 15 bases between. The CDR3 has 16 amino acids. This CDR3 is CASSPPTGWAKNIQYF. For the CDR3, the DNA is TGTGCCAGCAGTCCCCCGACGGGGTGGGCCAAAAACATTCAGTACTTC.